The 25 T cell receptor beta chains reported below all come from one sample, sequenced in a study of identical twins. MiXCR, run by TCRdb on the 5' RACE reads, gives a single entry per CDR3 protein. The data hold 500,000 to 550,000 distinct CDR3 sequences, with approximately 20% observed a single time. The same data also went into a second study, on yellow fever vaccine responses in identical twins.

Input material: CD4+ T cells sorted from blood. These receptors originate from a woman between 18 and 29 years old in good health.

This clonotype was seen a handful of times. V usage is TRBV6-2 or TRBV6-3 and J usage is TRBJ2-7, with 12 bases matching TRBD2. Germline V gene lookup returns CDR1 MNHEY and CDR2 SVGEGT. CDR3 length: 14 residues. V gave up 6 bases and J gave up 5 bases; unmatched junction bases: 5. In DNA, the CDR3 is TGTGCCAGCAGAACTAGCGGGGGGTTCCACGAGCAGTACGTC. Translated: CASRTSGGFHEQYV.

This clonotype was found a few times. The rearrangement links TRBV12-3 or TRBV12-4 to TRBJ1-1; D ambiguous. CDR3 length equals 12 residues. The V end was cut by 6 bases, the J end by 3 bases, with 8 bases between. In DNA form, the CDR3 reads TGTGCCAGCAGGGAAAGAGACACTGAAGCTTTCTTT. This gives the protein CASRERDTEAFF.

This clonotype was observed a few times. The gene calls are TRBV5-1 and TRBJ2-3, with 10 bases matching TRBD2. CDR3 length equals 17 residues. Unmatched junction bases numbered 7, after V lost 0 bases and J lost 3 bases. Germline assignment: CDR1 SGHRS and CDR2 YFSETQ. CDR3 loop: CASSLVSASGSTDTQYF. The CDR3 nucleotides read TGCGCCAGCAGCTTGGTCTCGGCTAGCGGGAGTACAGATACGCAGTATTTT.

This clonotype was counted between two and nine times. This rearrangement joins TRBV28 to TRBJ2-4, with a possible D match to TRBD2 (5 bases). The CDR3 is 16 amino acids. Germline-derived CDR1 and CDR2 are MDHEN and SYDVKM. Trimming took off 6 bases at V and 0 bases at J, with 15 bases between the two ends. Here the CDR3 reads CASSPSGFAAKNIQYF. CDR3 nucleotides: TGTGCCAGCAGCCCCTCGGGGTTCGCAGCCAAAAACATTCAGTACTTC.

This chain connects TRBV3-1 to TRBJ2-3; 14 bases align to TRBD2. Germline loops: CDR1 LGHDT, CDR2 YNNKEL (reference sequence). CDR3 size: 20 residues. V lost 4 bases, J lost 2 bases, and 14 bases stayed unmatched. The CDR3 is CASSPPRTSGGPGITDTQYF. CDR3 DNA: TGTGCCAGCAGCCCACCACGGACTAGCGGGGGGCCCGGGATCACAGATACGCAGTATTTT.

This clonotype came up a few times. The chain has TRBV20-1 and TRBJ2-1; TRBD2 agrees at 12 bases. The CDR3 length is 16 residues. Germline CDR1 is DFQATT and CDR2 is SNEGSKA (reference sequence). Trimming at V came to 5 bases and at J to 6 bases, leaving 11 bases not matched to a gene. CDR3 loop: CSARLAGGGQSNEQFF. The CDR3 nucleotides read TGCAGTGCTCGGCTAGCGGGGGGGGGACAAAGCAATGAGCAGTTCTTC.

In DNA, the CDR3 is TGCAGTGCTAGCCACGAAAGTACAGATACGCAGTATTTT. Translating it yields CSASHESTDTQYF. The chain recombines TRBV20-1 with TRBJ2-3; no clear D. The length of the CDR3 is 13 residues. Looked up from germline, CDR1 is DFQATT and CDR2 is SNEGSKA (reference sequence). The ends were cut back, 3 bases at V and 3 bases at J, with 10 bases in the middle.

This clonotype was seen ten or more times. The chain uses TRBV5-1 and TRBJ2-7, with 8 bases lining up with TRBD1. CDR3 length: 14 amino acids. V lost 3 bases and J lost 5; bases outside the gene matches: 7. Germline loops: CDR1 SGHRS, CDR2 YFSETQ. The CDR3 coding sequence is TGCGCCAGCAGCTCGGTGGACAGGGTCGACGAGCAGTACTTC. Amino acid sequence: CASSSVDRVDEQYF. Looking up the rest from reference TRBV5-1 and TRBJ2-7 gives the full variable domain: KAGVTQTPRYLIKTRGQQVTLSCSPISGHRSVSWYQQTPGQGLQFLFEYFSETQRNKGNFPGRFSGRQFSNSRSEMNVSTLELGDSALYLCASSSVDRVDEQYFGPGTRLTVT.

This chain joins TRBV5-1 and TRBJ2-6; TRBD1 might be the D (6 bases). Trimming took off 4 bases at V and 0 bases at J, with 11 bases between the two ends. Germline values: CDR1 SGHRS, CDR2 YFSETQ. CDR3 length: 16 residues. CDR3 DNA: TGCGCCAGCAGCCCCACAGGGTACTCTGGGGCCAACGTCCTGACTTTC. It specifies CASSPTGYSGANVLTF. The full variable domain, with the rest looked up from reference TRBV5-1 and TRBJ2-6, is KAGVTQTPRYLIKTRGQQVTLSCSPISGHRSVSWYQQTPGQGLQFLFEYFSETQRNKGNFPGRFSGRQFSNSRSEMNVSTLELGDSALYLCASSPTGYSGANVLTFGAGSRLTVL.

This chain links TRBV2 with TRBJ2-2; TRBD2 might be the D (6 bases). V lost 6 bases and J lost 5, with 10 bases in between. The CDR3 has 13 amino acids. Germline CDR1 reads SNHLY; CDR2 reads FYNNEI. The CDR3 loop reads CASRPGTTGELFF. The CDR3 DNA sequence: TGTGCCAGCAGGCCCGGGACTACCGGGGAGCTGTTTTTT.

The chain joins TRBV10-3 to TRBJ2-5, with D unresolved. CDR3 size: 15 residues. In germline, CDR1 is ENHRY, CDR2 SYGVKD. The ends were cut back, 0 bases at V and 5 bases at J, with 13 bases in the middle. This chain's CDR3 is CAISESSAKLETQYF. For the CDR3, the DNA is TGTGCCATCAGTGAGTCATCGGCTAAATTGGAGACCCAGTACTTC.

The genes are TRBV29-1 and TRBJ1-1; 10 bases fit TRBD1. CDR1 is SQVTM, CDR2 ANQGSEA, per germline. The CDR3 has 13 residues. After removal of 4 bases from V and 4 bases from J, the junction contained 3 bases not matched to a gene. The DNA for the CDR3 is TGCAGCGTTGGGACAGGGGGGGGCACTGAAGCTTTCTTT. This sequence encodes CSVGTGGGTEAFF.

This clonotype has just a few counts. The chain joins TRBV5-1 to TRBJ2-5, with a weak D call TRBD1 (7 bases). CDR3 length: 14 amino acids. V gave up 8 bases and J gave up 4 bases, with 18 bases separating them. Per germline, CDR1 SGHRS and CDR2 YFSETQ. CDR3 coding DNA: TGCGCCAGTACTCGCAGGGGGGAGCGAGAGACCCAGTACTTC. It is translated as CASTRRGERETQYF.

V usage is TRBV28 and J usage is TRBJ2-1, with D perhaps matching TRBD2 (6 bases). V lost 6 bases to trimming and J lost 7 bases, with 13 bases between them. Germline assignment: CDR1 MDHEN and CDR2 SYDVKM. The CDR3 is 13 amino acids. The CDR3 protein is CASSDGTLNEQFF. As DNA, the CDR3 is TGTGCCAGCAGCGACGGGACTTTGAATGAGCAGTTCTTC.

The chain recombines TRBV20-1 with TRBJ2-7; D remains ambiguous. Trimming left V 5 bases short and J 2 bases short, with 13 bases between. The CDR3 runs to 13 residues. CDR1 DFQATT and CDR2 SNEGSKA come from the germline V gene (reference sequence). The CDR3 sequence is CSALYHPPYEQYF. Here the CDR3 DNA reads TGCAGTGCTTTATATCACCCCCCCTACGAGCAGTACTTC.

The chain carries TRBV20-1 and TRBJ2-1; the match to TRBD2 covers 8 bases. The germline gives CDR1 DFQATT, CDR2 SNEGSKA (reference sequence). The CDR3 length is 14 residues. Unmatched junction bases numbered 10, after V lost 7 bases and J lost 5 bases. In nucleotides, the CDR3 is TGCAGTGTTTTTGCGGGGGGCCCGGACAATGAGCAGTTCTTC. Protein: CSVFAGGPDNEQFF.

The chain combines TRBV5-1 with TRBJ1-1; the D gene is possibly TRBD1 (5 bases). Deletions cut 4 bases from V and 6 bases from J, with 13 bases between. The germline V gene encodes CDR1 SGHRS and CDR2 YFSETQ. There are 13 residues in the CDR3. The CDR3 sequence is CASSRAQGAEAFF. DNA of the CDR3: TGCGCCAGCAGCAGGGCTCAGGGAGCTGAAGCTTTCTTT.

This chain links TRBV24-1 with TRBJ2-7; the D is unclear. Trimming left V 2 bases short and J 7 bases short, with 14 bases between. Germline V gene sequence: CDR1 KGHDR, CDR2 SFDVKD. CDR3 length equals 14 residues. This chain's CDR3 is CATSDWAAPREQYF. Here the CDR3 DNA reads TGTGCCACCAGTGATTGGGCTGCCCCGCGGGAGCAGTACTTC.

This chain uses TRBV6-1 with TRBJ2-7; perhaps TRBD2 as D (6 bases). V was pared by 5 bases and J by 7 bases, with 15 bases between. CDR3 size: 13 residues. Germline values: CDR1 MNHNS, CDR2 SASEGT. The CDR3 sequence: CASSKTRRGEQYF. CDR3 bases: TGTGCCAGCAGTAAGACTAGACGGGGAGAGCAGTACTTC.

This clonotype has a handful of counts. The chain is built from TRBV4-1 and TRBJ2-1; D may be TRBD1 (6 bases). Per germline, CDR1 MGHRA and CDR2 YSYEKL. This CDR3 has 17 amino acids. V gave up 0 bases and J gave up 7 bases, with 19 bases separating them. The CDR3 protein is CASSQESTRGSRNEQFF. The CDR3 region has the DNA TGCGCCAGCAGCCAAGAGTCAACCAGGGGATCAAGGAATGAGCAGTTCTTC.

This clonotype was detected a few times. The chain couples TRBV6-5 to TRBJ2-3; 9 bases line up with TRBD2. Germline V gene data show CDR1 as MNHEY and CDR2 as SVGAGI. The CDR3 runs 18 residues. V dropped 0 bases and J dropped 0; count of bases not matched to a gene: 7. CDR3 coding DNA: TGTGCCAGCAGTTACTCCCACCTAGCGGGGCCTAGCACAGATACGCAGTATTTT. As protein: CASSYSHLAGPSTDTQYF.

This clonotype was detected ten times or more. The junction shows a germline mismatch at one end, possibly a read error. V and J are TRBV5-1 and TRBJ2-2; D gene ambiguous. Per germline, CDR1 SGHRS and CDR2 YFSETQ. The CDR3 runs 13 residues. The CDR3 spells CASSRTNTGELFF. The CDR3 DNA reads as TGTGCCAGCAGTCGTACGAACACCGGGGAGCTGTTTTTT.

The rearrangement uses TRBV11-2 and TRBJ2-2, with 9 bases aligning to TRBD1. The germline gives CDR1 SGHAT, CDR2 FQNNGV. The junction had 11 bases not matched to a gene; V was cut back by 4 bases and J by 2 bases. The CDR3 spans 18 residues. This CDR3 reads CASSSRSPGQGNTGELFF. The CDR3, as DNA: TGTGCCAGCAGCTCGCGAAGTCCGGGACAGGGTAACACCGGGGAGCTGTTTTTT.

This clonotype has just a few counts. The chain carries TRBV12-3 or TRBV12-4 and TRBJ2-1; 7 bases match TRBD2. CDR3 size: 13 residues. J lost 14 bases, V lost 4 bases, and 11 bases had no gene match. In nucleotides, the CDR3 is TGTGCCAGCAGTTCCCCGCCTAGCGGCGGTAAGTTCTTC. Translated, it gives CASSSPPSGGKFF.

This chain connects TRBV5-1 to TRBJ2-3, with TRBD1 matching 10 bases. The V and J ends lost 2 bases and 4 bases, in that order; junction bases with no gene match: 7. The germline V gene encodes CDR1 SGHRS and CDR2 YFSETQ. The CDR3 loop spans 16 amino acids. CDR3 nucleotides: TGCGCCAGCAGCTTTAACGCGGGACAGGGGCCAGATACGCAGTATTTT. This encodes CASSFNAGQGPDTQYF.